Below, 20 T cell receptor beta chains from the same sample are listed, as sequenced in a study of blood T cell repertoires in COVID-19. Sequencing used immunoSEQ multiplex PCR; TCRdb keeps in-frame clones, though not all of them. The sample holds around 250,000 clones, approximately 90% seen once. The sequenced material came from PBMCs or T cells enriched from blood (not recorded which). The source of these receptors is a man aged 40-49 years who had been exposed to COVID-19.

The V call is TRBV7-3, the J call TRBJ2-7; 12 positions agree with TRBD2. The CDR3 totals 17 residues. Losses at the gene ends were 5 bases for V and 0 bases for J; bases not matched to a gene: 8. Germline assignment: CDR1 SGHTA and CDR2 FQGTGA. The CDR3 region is CASSLAASGRGSYEQYF. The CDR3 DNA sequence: TGTGCCAGCAGCCTTGCGGCTAGCGGGAGGGGCTCCTACGAGCAGTACTTC.

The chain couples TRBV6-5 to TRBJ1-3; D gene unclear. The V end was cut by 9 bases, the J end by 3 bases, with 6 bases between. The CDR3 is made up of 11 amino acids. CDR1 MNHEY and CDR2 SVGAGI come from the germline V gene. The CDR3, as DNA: TGTGCCAGTACTATTGGAAACACCATATATTTT. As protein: CASTIGNTIYF.

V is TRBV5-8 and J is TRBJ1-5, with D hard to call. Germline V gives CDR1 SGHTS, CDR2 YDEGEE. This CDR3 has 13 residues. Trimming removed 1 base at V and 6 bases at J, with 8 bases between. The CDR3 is CASSLWRAQPQHF. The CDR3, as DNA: TGTGCCAGCAGCTTGTGGCGGGCTCAGCCCCAGCATTTT.

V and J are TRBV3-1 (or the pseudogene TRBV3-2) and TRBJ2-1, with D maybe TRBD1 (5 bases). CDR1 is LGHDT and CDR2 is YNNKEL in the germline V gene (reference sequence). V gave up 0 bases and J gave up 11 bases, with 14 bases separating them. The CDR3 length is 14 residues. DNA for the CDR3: TGTGCCAGCAGCCAAGATCTCAGGGCAGACAAGCAGTTCTTC. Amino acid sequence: CASSQDLRADKQFF.

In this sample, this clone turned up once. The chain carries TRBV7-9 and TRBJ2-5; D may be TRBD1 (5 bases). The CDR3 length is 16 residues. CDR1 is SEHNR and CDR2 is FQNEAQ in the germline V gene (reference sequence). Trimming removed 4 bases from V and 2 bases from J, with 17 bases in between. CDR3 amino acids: CASSYTQDGTQETQYF. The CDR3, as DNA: TGTGCCAGCAGCTACACACAGGACGGAACTCAAGAGACCCAGTACTTC.

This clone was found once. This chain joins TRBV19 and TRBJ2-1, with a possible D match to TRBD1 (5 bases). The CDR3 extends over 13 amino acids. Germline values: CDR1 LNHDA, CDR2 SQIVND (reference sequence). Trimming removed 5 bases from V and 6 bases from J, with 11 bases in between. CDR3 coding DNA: TGTGCCAGTAGTCTGACAGCGCCCAATGAGCAGTTCTTC. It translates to CASSLTAPNEQFF.

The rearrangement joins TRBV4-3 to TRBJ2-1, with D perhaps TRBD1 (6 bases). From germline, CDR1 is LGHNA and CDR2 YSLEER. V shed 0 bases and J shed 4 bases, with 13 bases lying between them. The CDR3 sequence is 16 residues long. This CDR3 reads CASSQDTRGFYNEQFF. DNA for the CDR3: TGCGCCAGCAGCCAAGATACAAGGGGGTTTTACAATGAGCAGTTCTTC.

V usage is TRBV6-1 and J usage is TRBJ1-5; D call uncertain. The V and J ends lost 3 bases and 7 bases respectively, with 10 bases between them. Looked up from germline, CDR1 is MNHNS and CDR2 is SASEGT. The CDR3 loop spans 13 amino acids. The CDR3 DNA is TGTGCCAGCAGTGATGTGGTACTCCAGCCCCAGCATTTT. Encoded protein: CASSDVVLQPQHF.

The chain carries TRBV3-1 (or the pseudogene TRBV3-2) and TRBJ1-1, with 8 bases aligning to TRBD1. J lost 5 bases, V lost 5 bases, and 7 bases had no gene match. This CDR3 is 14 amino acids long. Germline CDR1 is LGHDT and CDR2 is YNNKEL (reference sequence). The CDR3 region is CASSSQGAGTEAFF. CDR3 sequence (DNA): TGTGCCAGCAGCTCCCAGGGGGCCGGGACTGAAGCTTTCTTT.

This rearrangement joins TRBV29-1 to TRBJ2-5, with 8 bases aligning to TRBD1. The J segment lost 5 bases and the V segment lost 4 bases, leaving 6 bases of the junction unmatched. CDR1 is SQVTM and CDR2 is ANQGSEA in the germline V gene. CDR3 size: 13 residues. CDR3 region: CSVAPGGEETQYF. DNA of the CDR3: TGCAGCGTTGCTCCAGGGGGCGAGGAGACCCAGTACTTC. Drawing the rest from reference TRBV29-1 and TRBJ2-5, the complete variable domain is SAVISQKPSRDICQRGTSLTIQCQVDSQVTMMFWYRQQPGQSLTLIATANQGSEATYESGFVIDKFPISRPNLTFSTLTVSNMSPEDSSIYLCSVAPGGEETQYFGPGTRLLVL.

The CDR3 DNA follows: TGTGCCAGCAGCCAAGGGAACAGGGGCGCGAACCTACGGGCTTTCTTT. Protein: CASSQGNRGANLRAFF. This sequence joins TRBV3-1 (or the pseudogene TRBV3-2) and TRBJ1-1; 7 bases line up with TRBD1. The V gene end was trimmed by 1 base and the J gene end by 11 bases; junction bases not matched to a gene: 16. CDR3 length: 16 residues. CDR1 LGHDT and CDR2 YNNKEL come from the germline V gene (reference sequence).

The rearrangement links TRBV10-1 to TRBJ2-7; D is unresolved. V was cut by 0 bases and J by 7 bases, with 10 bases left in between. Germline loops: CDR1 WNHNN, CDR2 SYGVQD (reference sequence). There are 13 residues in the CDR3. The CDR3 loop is CASSESSKSEQYF. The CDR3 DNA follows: TGCGCCAGCAGTGAGTCGAGTAAGTCGGAGCAGTACTTC.

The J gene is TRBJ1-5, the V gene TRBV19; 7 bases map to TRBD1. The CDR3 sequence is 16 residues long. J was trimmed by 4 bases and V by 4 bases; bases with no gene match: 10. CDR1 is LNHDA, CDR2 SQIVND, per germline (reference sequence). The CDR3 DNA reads TGTGCCAGTAGTAGGACAGGCTCAATCGGGAATCAGCCCCAGCATTTT. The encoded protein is CASSRTGSIGNQPQHF. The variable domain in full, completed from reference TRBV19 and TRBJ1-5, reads DGGITQSPKYLFRKEGQNVTLSCEQNLNHDAMYWYRQDPGQGLRLIYYSQIVNDFQKGDIAEGYSVSREKKESFPLTVTSAQKNPTAFYLCASSRTGSIGNQPQHFGDGTRLSIL.

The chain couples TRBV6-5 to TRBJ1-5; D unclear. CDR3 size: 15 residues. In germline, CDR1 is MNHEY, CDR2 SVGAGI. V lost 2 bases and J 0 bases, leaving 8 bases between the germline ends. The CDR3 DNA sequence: TGTGCCAGCAGTTACGCCGGGTCTAGCAATCAGCCCCAGCATTTT. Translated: CASSYAGSSNQPQHF.

CDR3 amino acids: CASSLQRERSTDTQYF. The DNA of the CDR3 is TGTGCCAGCTCCCTTCAACGGGAGCGGAGCACAGATACGCAGTATTTT. The rearrangement links TRBV5-4 to TRBJ2-3; D is perhaps TRBD2 (6 bases). The V gene's germline CDR1 is SGHNT and CDR2 YYREEE (reference sequence). This CDR3 contains 16 residues. Trimming cost V 7 bases and J 0 bases, with 18 bases left between them. The full variable domain, rest sourced from reference TRBV5-4 and TRBJ2-3, is ETGVTQSPTHLIKTRGQQVTLRCSSQSGHNTVSWYQQALGQGPQFIFQYYREEENGRGNFPPRFSGLQFPNYSSELNVNALELDDSALYLCASSLQRERSTDTQYFGPGTRLTVL.

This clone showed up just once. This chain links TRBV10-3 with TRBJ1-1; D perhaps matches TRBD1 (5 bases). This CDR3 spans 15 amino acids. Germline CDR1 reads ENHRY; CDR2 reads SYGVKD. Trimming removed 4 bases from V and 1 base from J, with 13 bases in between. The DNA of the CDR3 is TGTGCCATCAGTGGGCTTGGGGGGAAGAACACTGAAGCTTTCTTT. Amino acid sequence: CAISGLGGKNTEAFF.

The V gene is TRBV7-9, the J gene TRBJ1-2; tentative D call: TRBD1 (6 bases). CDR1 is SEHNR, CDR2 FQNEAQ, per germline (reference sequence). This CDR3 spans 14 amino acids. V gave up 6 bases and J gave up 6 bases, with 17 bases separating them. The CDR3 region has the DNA TGTGCCAGCAGTATCCTTCAGGGGCGGAATGGCTACACCTTC. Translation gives CASSILQGRNGYTF.

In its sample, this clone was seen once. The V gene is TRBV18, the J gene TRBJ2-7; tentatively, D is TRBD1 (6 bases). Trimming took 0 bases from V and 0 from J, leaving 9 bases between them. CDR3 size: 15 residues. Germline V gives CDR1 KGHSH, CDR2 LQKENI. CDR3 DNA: TGTGCCAGCTCACCACCAACAGGGAGCTCCTACGAGCAGTACTTC. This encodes CASSPPTGSSYEQYF.

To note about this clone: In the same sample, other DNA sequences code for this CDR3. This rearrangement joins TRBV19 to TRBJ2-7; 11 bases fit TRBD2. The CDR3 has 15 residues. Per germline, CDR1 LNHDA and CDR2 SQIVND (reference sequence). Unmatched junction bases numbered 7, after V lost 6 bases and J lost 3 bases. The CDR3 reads CASSISGTSGYEQYF. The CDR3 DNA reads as TGTGCCAGTAGCATCTCCGGGACTAGCGGCTACGAGCAGTACTTC.

CDR3 protein: CASSWVALANTGELFF. The CDR3, as DNA: TGTGCCAGCAGCTGGGTAGCGCTCGCGAACACCGGGGAGCTGTTTTTT. The genes are TRBV7-2 and TRBJ2-2; D is possibly TRBD2 (5 bases). CDR1 is SGHTA, CDR2 FQGNSA, per germline. CDR3 length: 16 amino acids. Trimming stripped 4 bases from V and 0 bases from J, with 12 bases between.